The 26 T cell receptor beta chains in this list originate from one sample, sequenced in a study of vaccination and CD4 T cells after COVID-19. No antigen has been assigned to these receptors. Time point denoted: late sampling 161 to 241 days after vaccination in a few convalescent patients. Treatment in this sample: approximately nine-day PBMC culture with coronavirus spike peptide pools or control peptides (ViraFEST assay). Oncomine TCR Beta short-read sequencing was applied to DNA from cultured CD4+ T cells. TCRdb re-analysed the PCR reads in MiXCR, keeping a single row per CDR3 protein. The sample holds tens of thousands of distinct CDR3 sequences; 45% to 55% are singletons and the top ten take approximately 13%. The source was CD4+ T cells from blood, cultured in vitro, collected about 7 months after SARS-CoV-2 vaccination. The receptors were gathered from a human donor who had recovered from COVID-19.

V usage is TRBV6-1 and J usage is TRBJ2-5; D is perhaps TRBD2 (6 bases). The V gene's germline CDR1 is MNHNS and CDR2 SASEGT. This CDR3 has 13 residues. Trimming stripped 8 bases from V and 2 bases from J, with 12 bases between. The CDR3 here is CASRWRGQETQYF. In DNA, the CDR3 is TGTGCCAGCCGCTGGCGGGGTCAAGAGACCCAGTACTTC.

The V gene is TRBV7-2, the J gene TRBJ2-1; 10 bases agree with TRBD2. The V segment lost 3 bases and the J segment 0 bases; nucleotides outside the gene matches: 2. Germline CDR1 is SGHTA and CDR2 is FQGNSA. The CDR3 runs to 16 residues. CDR3 residues: CASSLTSGHSYNEQFF. DNA for the CDR3: TGTGCCAGCAGCTTGACTAGCGGGCACTCCTACAATGAGCAGTTCTTC.

This clonotype has just a few counts. CDR3 sequence: CAISVEVTSPLHF. CDR3 coding DNA: TGTGCCATCAGTGTGGAGGTTACTTCACCCCTCCACTTT. The V gene is TRBV10-3, the J gene TRBJ1-6; the D is unclear. Germline values: CDR1 ENHRY, CDR2 SYGVKD. Trimming pared 4 bases from V and 9 bases from J, leaving 10 bases between. The CDR3 loop spans 13 amino acids.

The chain is built from TRBV7-9 and TRBJ2-3, with D possibly being TRBD2 (6 bases). Trimming took 5 bases from V and 3 from J, leaving 9 bases between them. Germline lookup yields CDR1 SEHNR and CDR2 FQNEAQ (reference sequence). The CDR3 is made up of 13 amino acids. The CDR3 loop is CASSRRETDTQYF. The CDR3 DNA reads TGTGCCAGCAGCCGGAGGGAGACAGATACGCAGTATTTT.

The V and J genes are TRBV24-1 and TRBJ1-2; 7 nucleotides agree with TRBD1. Germline CDR1 reads KGHDR; CDR2 reads SFDVKD. The CDR3 runs to 15 residues. The ends lost 4 bases at V and 1 base at J; junction bases unmatched: 5. Here the CDR3 reads CATSESTGVNYGYTF. CDR3 DNA: TGTGCCACCAGTGAATCTACAGGGGTTAACTATGGCTACACCTTC.

This clonotype is categorized as medium-sized (0.01 to 0.1%). J is TRBJ2-5 and V is TRBV20-1; TRBD2 aligns across 7 bases. CDR3 length: 12 amino acids. CDR1 and CDR2 from the germline V gene are DFQATT and SNEGSKA (reference sequence). The CDR3 region is CSASGNQETQYF. CDR3 bases: TGCAGCGCCAGCGGGAACCAAGAGACCCAGTACTTC.

The chain combines TRBV20-1 with TRBJ1-1, with TRBD1 matching over 7 bases. J gave up 5 bases and V 0 bases, and 3 bases lay outside the gene matches. CDR1 DFQATT and CDR2 SNEGSKA come from the germline V gene (reference sequence). This CDR3 is 13 amino acids long. The CDR3 spells CSARDLTGTEAFF. Here the CDR3 DNA reads TGCAGTGCTAGAGATCTGACAGGGACTGAAGCTTTCTTT.

Points on this clonotype: The junction does not match germline at one end; this may be a read error. This sequence joins TRBV7-9 and TRBJ1-5; no definite D call. In germline, CDR1 is SEHNR, CDR2 FQNEAQ (reference sequence). CDR3 length equals 14 residues. The CDR3 reads CACSREYEDQPQHF. The DNA of the CDR3 is TGTGCCTGCAGCAGAGAATATGAGGATCAGCCCCAGCATTTT.

This chain connects TRBV19 to TRBJ1-2; D remains unclear. Trimming pared 8 bases from V and 3 bases from J, leaving 7 bases between. Germline V gives CDR1 LNHDA, CDR2 SQIVND (reference sequence). The CDR3 is made up of 11 amino acids. CDR3 amino acids: CASSADYGYTF. Here the CDR3 DNA reads TGTGCCAGTTCGGCAGACTATGGCTACACCTTC.

The chain uses TRBV20-1 and TRBJ2-5; 11 bases fit TRBD2. The CDR3 length is 16 residues. Looked up from germline, CDR1 is DFQATT and CDR2 is SNEGSKA (reference sequence). The V and J ends lost 0 bases and 4 bases, in that order; junction bases with no gene match: 7. CDR3 DNA: TGCAGTGCTAGAGACTTAGCGGGAGGGGCCCGAGAGACCCAGTACTTC. This encodes CSARDLAGGARETQYF.

This chain connects TRBV4-3 to TRBJ1-2; D not certain. V lost 0 bases and J lost 0, with 11 bases in between. CDR1 and CDR2 (germline): LGHNA, YSLEER. The CDR3 totals 16 residues. The CDR3 loop reads CASSQDNREANYGYTF. The CDR3 nucleotides are TGCGCCAGCAGCCAAGATAATAGGGAAGCTAACTATGGCTACACCTTC.

CDR3 sequence (DNA): TGCGCCAGCCGGGACAGCACTACCTCCTACGAGCAGTACTTC. This translates into CASRDSTTSYEQYF. The rearrangement joins TRBV5-1 to TRBJ2-7; 7 bases align to TRBD1. Germline V gene sequence: CDR1 SGHRS, CDR2 YFSETQ. CDR3 length: 14 amino acids. The V gene end was trimmed by 7 bases and the J gene end by 0 bases; junction bases not matched to a gene: 7.

The chain couples TRBV20-1 to TRBJ1-1; TRBD1 matches 8 bases. Germline V lookup: CDR1 DFQATT, CDR2 SNEGSKA (reference sequence). The CDR3 spans 13 residues. Trimming cost V 2 bases and J 5 bases; bases outside gene matches: 4. In DNA, the CDR3 is TGCAGTGCTAGACCAGACAGGGGAACTGAAGCTTTCTTT. Translation: CSARPDRGTEAFF.

This clonotype was seen once. The chain is built from TRBV6-2 or TRBV6-3 and TRBJ2-7; TRBD1 is a possible D gene (6 bases). This CDR3 contains 13 residues. Germline CDR1 reads MNHEY; CDR2 reads SVGEGT. Trimming took off 5 bases at V and 3 bases at J, with 11 bases between the two ends. CDR3 nucleotides: TGTGCCAGCAGTCTCCGGGACATCTACGAGCAGTACTTC. Amino acids: CASSLRDIYEQYF.

CDR3 sequence (DNA): TGTGCCAGCACCAGCCCCGCAGGAGACTATAATTCACCCCTCCACTTT. Amino acid sequence: CASTSPAGDYNSPLHF. The chain employs TRBV2 and TRBJ1-6; D call uncertain. The V and J ends lost 7 bases and 3 bases respectively, with 16 bases between them. This CDR3 contains 16 residues. The V gene's germline CDR1 is SNHLY and CDR2 FYNNEI.

Within the sample, this clonotype is medium-sized. The J gene is TRBJ2-1, the V gene TRBV6-5, with D maybe TRBD2 (5 bases). Trimming removed 0 bases from V and 0 bases from J, with 12 bases in between. The germline V gene has CDR1 MNHEY and CDR2 SVGAGI. CDR3 length equals 17 residues. CDR3 DNA: TGTGCCAGCAGTTACTCGTTTAGCCGGGGCTCCTACAATGAGCAGTTCTTC. Translating it yields CASSYSFSRGSYNEQFF.

This clonotype is medium-sized (0.01 to 0.1%) in the sample. The chain has TRBV7-3 and TRBJ2-7; 9 bases agree with TRBD1. V was pared by 2 bases and J by 6 bases, with 5 bases of the junction left unmatched. The CDR3 sequence is 14 residues long. Germline assignment: CDR1 SGHTA and CDR2 FQGTGA. The CDR3 DNA follows: TGTGCCAGCAGCTTAGGGGGACAGGGAGCCGAGCAGTACTTC. It yields the protein CASSLGGQGAEQYF.

V is TRBV4-2 and J is TRBJ2-7, with D possibly matching TRBD2 (6 bases). V lost 4 bases, J lost 6 bases, and 22 bases lay in between. CDR3 length: 16 residues. CDR1 is LGHNA and CDR2 is YNFKEQ in the germline V gene. The CDR3 protein is CASSRVSRESLTEQYF. DNA of the CDR3: TGTGCCAGCAGCCGCGTCAGCCGGGAGAGCCTTACCGAGCAGTACTTC.

The chain recombines TRBV20-1 with TRBJ1-5, with 11 nucleotides matching TRBD1. CDR3 length: 14 amino acids. V was pared by 6 bases and J by 5 bases, with 6 bases of the junction left unmatched. Germline V gene sequence: CDR1 DFQATT, CDR2 SNEGSKA (reference sequence). In DNA, the CDR3 is TGCAGTGCGCCTGGACAGGGGGCGTATCAGCCCCAGCATTTT. Protein product: CSAPGQGAYQPQHF.

Only a few counts were recorded for this clonotype. V and J are TRBV20-1 and TRBJ2-3; 7 bases are a match to TRBD2. Germline CDR1 is DFQATT and CDR2 is SNEGSKA (reference sequence). This CDR3 has 16 residues. J gave up 0 bases and V 2 bases, and 8 bases lay outside the gene matches. CDR3 coding DNA: TGCAGTGCTAGATGTGCTAGCGGTTCTAGCACAGATACGCAGTATTTT. Protein product: CSARCASGSSTDTQYF.

This clonotype occurred a few times. The chain carries TRBV20-1 and TRBJ1-2, with 8 bases matching TRBD1. The CDR3 length is 15 residues. Germline V gene lookup returns CDR1 DFQATT and CDR2 SNEGSKA (reference sequence). V shed 2 bases, J shed 8 bases, and the junction held 13 bases outside the gene matches. In DNA form, the CDR3 reads TGCAGTGCTAGACCCTCCGATACAGGGGGAGACGGCTACACCTTC. Protein: CSARPSDTGGDGYTF.

This clonotype has just a few counts. The rearrangement links TRBV20-1 to TRBJ1-5; possibly TRBD1 for D (6 bases). CDR1 is DFQATT, CDR2 SNEGSKA, per germline (reference sequence). The CDR3 is 14 amino acids. Trimming left V 2 bases short and J 0 bases short, with 8 bases between. CDR3 sequence (DNA): TGCAGTGCTAGACAGGGGAATAGCAATCAGCCCCAGCATTTT. It translates to CSARQGNSNQPQHF.

There are a few counts of this clonotype. The J gene is TRBJ2-7, the V gene TRBV15; D possibly matches TRBD1 or TRBD2 (6 bases each). The CDR3 covers 13 residues. Germline V gene data show CDR1 as LNHNV and CDR2 as YYDKDF (reference sequence). V lost 5 bases, J lost 5 bases, and 13 bases lay in between. CDR3 residues: CATSFRGGNEQYF. Here the CDR3 DNA reads TGTGCCACCAGCTTTCGAGGGGGGAACGAGCAGTACTTC.

The CDR3 nucleotides read TGCAGTGCTGAGAGGGGACAGGGGGATAATTCACCCCTCCACTTT. This translates into CSAERGQGDNSPLHF. V usage is TRBV20-1 and J usage is TRBJ1-6, with 11 bases that match TRBD1. This CDR3 has 15 amino acids. Unmatched junction bases numbered 5, after V lost 5 bases and J lost 5 bases. The germline V gene has CDR1 DFQATT and CDR2 SNEGSKA (reference sequence).

V and J are TRBV19 and TRBJ1-1; D gene unclear. Trimming took 3 bases from V and 4 from J, leaving 9 bases between them. The V gene's germline CDR1 is LNHDA and CDR2 SQIVND (reference sequence). The CDR3 extends over 13 amino acids. CDR3 DNA sequence: TGTGCCAGTAGTATTGGGAGTGCCACTGAAGCTTTCTTT. It yields the protein CASSIGSATEAFF.

The gene calls are TRBV24-1 and TRBJ2-1, with 11 nucleotides matching TRBD2. In germline, CDR1 is KGHDR, CDR2 SFDVKD. Trimming cost V 5 bases and J 9 bases; bases outside gene matches: 5. The CDR3 totals 14 residues. The CDR3 bases are TGTGCCACCAGTGGACTAGCGGGGCGTCGTGAGCAGTTCTTC. This gives the protein CATSGLAGRREQFF.